This is a list of T cell receptor beta chains from one sample in a study of blood T cell repertoires in COVID-19. TCRdb keeps only in-frame clones here, not all; method: immunoSEQ multiplex PCR. This table has 200,000 or so clones, 84% appearing once. Sequenced material: peripheral blood. The source is a human donor in a cohort sampled during active COVID-19. CDR3s include the opening cysteine and the closing phenylalanine or tryptophan. The order of the fields is J gene, D gene, CDR3 length, V gene, clone size, CDR3 DNA, CDR3 protein. A D gene is named only where the DNA matches it firmly. The size field is filled for only some rows; it gives once, few, many or a size class.

TRBJ2-1,-,18,TRBV7-6,-,TGTGCCAGCAGCTCCCCCCCCCAGGGGTGGGAGTCCTACAATGAGCAGTTCTTC,CASSSPPQGWESYNEQFF
TRBJ1-2,-,15,TRBV3-1/TRBV3-2,-,TGTGCCAGCAGCCAAGGCGAGGGGAGGGACTATGGCTACACCTTC,CASSQGEGRDYGYTF
TRBJ1-2,TRBD1,14,TRBV5-1,-,TGCGCCAGCAGAGTGGGACAGGGGAACTATGGCTACACCTTC,CASRVGQGNYGYTF
TRBJ1-1,-,12,TRBV7-8,-,TGTGCCAGCAGCTTGGCGCCTAGACAAGCTTTCTTT,CASSLAPRQAFF
TRBJ2-1,TRBD2,20,TRBV27,-,TGTGCCAGCAGCTTGGCCGGGGTAGGTCGGCGGGAGTCCTCCTACAATGAGCAGTTCTTC,CASSLAGVGRRESSYNEQFF
TRBJ1-5,TRBD1,13,TRBV29-1,-,TGCAGCGCGGGACAGGGCAACAATCAGCCCCAGCATTTT,CSAGQGNNQPQHF
TRBJ2-3,TRBD2,14,TRBV6-4,once,TGTGCCAGCAGCCCTGGACTAGCCTCAGATACGCAGTATTTT,CASSPGLASDTQYF
TRBJ2-3,-,15,TRBV6-1,-,TGTGCCAGCAGTGAAGGGCAGGGCTCCACAGATACGCAGTATTTT,CASSEGQGSTDTQYF
TRBJ2-1,-,14,TRBV27,-,TGTGCCAGCAGTTGGGACACTACCTACAATGAGCAGTTCTTC,CASSWDTTYNEQFF
TRBJ2-1,-,14,TRBV9,-,TGTGCCAGCAGCGCCGGCGGAATCGACAATGAGCAGTTCTTC,CASSAGGIDNEQFF
TRBJ2-1,TRBD2,15,TRBV27,-,TGTGCCAGCAGTGTCGGGACTAGCGGGCACAATGAGCAGTTCTTC,CASSVGTSGHNEQFF
TRBJ2-2,TRBD1,17,TRBV19,-,TGTGCCAGTTCCGTAAAGACAGGGTTCGCGAACACCGGGGAGCTGTTTTTT,CASSVKTGFANTGELFF
TRBJ2-2,-,15,TRBV19,-,TGTGCCAGTAGTATCGGGGGAAGGCGGACCGGGGAGCTGTTTTTT,CASSIGGRRTGELFF
TRBJ1-6,-,14,TRBV5-1,-,TGCGCCAGCAGCTTTTCAGGGTGGGATTCACCCCTCCACTTT,CASSFSGWDSPLHF
TRBJ1-1,-,14,TRBV6-1,-,TGTGCCAGCAGTGAAAATTTCGGGACAAAAGAAGCTTTCTTT,CASSENFGTKEAFF
TRBJ1-1,-,14,TRBV4-1,many,TGCGCCAGCAGCCAAGACGGAGAGAACACTGAAGCTTTCTTT,CASSQDGENTEAFF
TRBJ2-3,-,14,TRBV25-1,-,TGTGCCAGCAGTGGGCCCCTCGTCGCAGATACGCAGTATTTT,CASSGPLVADTQYF
TRBJ1-5,-,13,TRBV28,-,TGTGCCACAGGGTTTCTGGGCAATCAGCCCCAGCATTTT,CATGFLGNQPQHF
TRBJ2-2,TRBD2,16,TRBV27,-,TGTGCCAGTAGCCCCCTAGCGGGACGGGCGTCCGGGGAGCTGTTTTTT,CASSPLAGRASGELFF
TRBJ2-1,-,15,TRBV4-2,-,TGTGCCAGCAGCCCGCGGGATTTATCGAGAAATGAGCAGTTCTTC,CASSPRDLSRNEQFF
TRBJ2-1,TRBD2,14,TRBV29-1,-,TGCAGCGTTGAAGGGACTAGCGGGAGCTATGAGCAGTTCTTC,CSVEGTSGSYEQFF
TRBJ1-5,-,13,TRBV6-5,-,TGTGCCAGCAGTTACGGGAGGGACCAGCCCCAGCATTTT,CASSYGRDQPQHF
TRBJ2-3,-,12,TRBV3-1/TRBV3-2,-,TGTGCCAGCAGCTCGACGATCCGGGCGCAGTATTTT,CASSSTIRAQYF
TRBJ1-4,TRBD1,13,TRBV18,-,TGTGCCAGCACGAGGGACAGAAATGAAAAACTGTTTTTT,CASTRDRNEKLFF
TRBJ2-1,TRBD2,16,TRBV2,-,TGTGCCAGCAGTCCCCTGAGGGGACTAGCGGGGAATGAGCAGTTCTTC,CASSPLRGLAGNEQFF
TRBJ2-5,TRBD1,15,TRBV18,-,TGTGCCAGCTCACCGGGACAGGGTGACGGCGAGACCCAGTACTTC,CASSPGQGDGETQYF
TRBJ2-6,-,19,TRBV2,-,TGTGCCAGCAGTGGTGGTGAGGGACATGATCCTCAGGGGGCCAACGTCCTGACTTTC,CASSGGEGHDPQGANVLTF
TRBJ2-4,TRBD1,15,TRBV5-1,-,TGCGCCAGCAGCATGCGGACAGGGGGCTCTGGCATTCAGTACTTC,CASSMRTGGSGIQYF
TRBJ2-7,TRBD1,14,TRBV29-1,-,TGCAGCGTTGGGCCCCGGACAGGGGCCTACGAGCAGTACTTC,CSVGPRTGAYEQYF
TRBJ2-1,TRBD2,16,TRBV28,-,TGTGCCAGCACCAGAAGTCTTAGCGGGACCTACAATGAGCAGTTCTTC,CASTRSLSGTYNEQFF
TRBJ2-3,-,16,TRBV7-9,once,TGTGCCAGCAGCAGTAATTTGGGACACAACACAGATACGCAGTATTTT,CASSSNLGHNTDTQYF
TRBJ2-3,-,13,TRBV28,-,TGTGCCAGCAGCGTCGGGGGCACAGATACGCAGTATTTT,CASSVGGTDTQYF
TRBJ2-7,-,13,TRBV3-1/TRBV3-2,few,TGTGCCAGCAGCCAAGGCCGAGGAGTCGAGCAGTACTTC,CASSQGRGVEQYF
TRBJ2-7,-,15,TRBV14,-,TGTGCCAGCAGCGTCAGATACGAGGGAAGCGACGAGCAGTACTTC,CASSVRYEGSDEQYF
TRBJ1-2,-,13,TRBV12-3/TRBV12-4,-,TGTGCCAGCAGTTCAGGGTTTGGGTATGGCTACACCTTC,CASSSGFGYGYTF
TRBJ2-3,TRBD2,15,TRBV19,-,TGTGCCAGTAGTATTCGTAGCGGGAGCACAGATACGCAGTATTTT,CASSIRSGSTDTQYF
TRBJ1-4,-,16,TRBV6-6,-,TGTGCCAGCTGGCCCGGGCCCGGGGCAACTAATGAAAAACTGTTTTTT,CASWPGPGATNEKLFF
TRBJ2-7,-,14,TRBV19,-,TGTGCCAGTAGTATGAATTCGGGCGGGTACGAGCAGTACTTC,CASSMNSGGYEQYF
TRBJ2-5,TRBD2,16,TRBV7-6,-,TGTGCCAGCAGTCTCGGGGGGCTAGCGGGCTTTGAGACCCAGTACTTC,CASSLGGLAGFETQYF
TRBJ1-4,TRBD1,15,TRBV2,-,TGTGCCAGCAGCGCTACAGGGGGCGCAACCGAAAAACTGTTTTTT,CASSATGGATEKLFF
TRBJ1-1,TRBD1,16,TRBV15,few,TGTGCCACCAGCAGGGCCACAGGGGACCTGAACACTGAAGCTTTCTTT,CATSRATGDLNTEAFF
TRBJ1-5,TRBD1,18,TRBV7-9,-,TGTGCCAGCAGCTTAGTCCTTGGGACAGGGGATAGCAATCAGCCCCAGCATTTT,CASSLVLGTGDSNQPQHF
TRBJ2-7,-,13,TRBV12-3/TRBV12-4,-,TGTGCCAGCAGTTTGTATCCCCGAATAGTGCAGTACTTC,CASSLYPRIVQYF